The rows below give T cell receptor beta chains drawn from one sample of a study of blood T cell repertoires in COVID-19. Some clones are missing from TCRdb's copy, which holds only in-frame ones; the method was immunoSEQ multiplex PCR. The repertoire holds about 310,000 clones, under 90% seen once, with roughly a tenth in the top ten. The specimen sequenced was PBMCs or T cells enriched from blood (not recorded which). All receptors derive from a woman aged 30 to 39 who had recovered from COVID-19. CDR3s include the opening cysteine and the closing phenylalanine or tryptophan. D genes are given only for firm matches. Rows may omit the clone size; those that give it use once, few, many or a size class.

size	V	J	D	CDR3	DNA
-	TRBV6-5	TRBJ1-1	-	CASSYSSTRGNTEAFF	TGTGCCAGCAGTTACTCGAGTACTCGGGGGAACACTGAAGCTTTCTTT
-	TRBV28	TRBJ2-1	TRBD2	CASSTSGIYEQFF	TGTGCCAGCAGTACTAGCGGGATATATGAGCAGTTCTTC
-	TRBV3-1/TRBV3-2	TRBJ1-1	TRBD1	CASSQGGQPNTEAFF	TGTGCCAGCAGCCAGGGGGGACAGCCGAACACTGAAGCTTTCTTT
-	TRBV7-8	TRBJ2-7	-	CASSLDRMNSYEQYF	TGTGCCAGCAGCTTAGACCGGATGAATAGCTATGAGCAGTACTTC
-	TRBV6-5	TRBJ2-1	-	CASSYWSDNSNEQFF	TGTGCCAGCAGTTACTGGTCAGATAATTCAAATGAGCAGTTCTTC
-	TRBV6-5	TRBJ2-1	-	CASTFNSYNEQFF	TGTGCCAGCACCTTCAACAGTTACAATGAGCAGTTCTTC
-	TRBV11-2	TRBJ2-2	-	CASSSTRGDKHTGELFF	TGTGCCAGCAGCTCGACAAGAGGGGACAAACACACCGGGGAGCTGTTTTTT
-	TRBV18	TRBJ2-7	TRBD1	CASSLSRDRAYEQYF	TGTGCCAGCTCACTTAGCCGGGACAGGGCCTACGAGCAGTACTTC
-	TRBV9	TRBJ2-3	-	CASSTRAYLFFTDTQYF	TGTGCCAGCAGCACGAGAGCGTACCTTTTCTTCACAGATACGCAGTATTTT
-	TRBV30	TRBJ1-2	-	CAWSYYNSLYGYTF	TGTGCCTGGAGTTATTATAACAGCCTCTATGGCTACACCTTC
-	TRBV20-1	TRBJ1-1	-	CSASPALEGFAMNTEAFF	TGCAGTGCTAGTCCCGCTTTGGAGGGTTTCGCTATGAACACTGAAGCTTTCTTT
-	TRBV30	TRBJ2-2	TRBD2	CAWSVGTSGMDGELFF	TGTGCCTGGAGTGTAGGGACTAGCGGGATGGACGGGGAGCTGTTTTTT
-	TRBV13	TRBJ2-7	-	CASSLGVPLREQYF	TGTGCCAGCAGCTTAGGGGTTCCTTTGCGCGAGCAGTACTTC
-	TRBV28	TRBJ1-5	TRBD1	CASSLGQGSYHQPQHF	TGTGCCAGCAGTTTGGGACAGGGGAGTTATCATCAGCCCCAGCATTTT
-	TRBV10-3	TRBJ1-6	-	CAISEWAGENSPLHF	TGTGCCATCAGTGAGTGGGCAGGGGAAAATTCACCCCTCCACTTT
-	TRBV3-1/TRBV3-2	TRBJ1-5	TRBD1	CASSQGRGVPQHF	TGTGCCAGCAGCCAGGGCAGGGGGGTGCCCCAGCATTTT
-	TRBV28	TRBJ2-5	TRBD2	CASSLSLAGGQETQYF	TGTGCCAGCAGTTTATCTCTAGCGGGAGGGCAAGAGACCCAGTACTTC
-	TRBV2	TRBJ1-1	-	CASRKVSNPDTEAFF	TGTGCCAGCAGGAAAGTTTCTAACCCCGACACTGAAGCTTTCTTT
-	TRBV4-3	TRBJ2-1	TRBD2	CASSQDGGGEQFF	TGCGCCAGCAGCCAAGATGGCGGGGGTGAGCAGTTCTTC
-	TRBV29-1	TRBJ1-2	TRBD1	CSVEPRGGAGGYTF	TGCAGCGTTGAACCTCGAGGGGGCGCCGGGGGCTACACCTTC
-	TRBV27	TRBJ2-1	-	CASSHDSSYNEQFF	TGTGCCAGTTCCCACGACAGTTCCTACAATGAGCAGTTCTTC
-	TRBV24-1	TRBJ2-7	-	CATESGSGEQYF	TGTGCCACCGAATCAGGGTCGGGCGAGCAGTACTTC
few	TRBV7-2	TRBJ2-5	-	CASSLEYRVEETQYF	TGTGCCAGCAGCTTAGAATACAGGGTAGAAGAGACCCAGTACTTC
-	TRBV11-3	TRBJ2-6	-	CASSSGAGANVLTF	TGTGCCAGCAGCTCCGGGGCTGGGGCCAACGTCCTGACTTTC
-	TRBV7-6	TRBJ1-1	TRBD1	CASSPGTGGKLDTEAFF	TGTGCCAGCAGCCCCGGGACAGGGGGCAAGTTGGACACTGAAGCTTTCTTT
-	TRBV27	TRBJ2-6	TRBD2	CASSRGDGVSGANVLTF	TGTGCCAGCAGCCGGGGGGACGGCGTCTCTGGGGCCAACGTCCTGACTTTC
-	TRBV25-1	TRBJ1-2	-	CASSIAGAGKNYGYTF	TGTGCCAGTTCAATCGCCGGTGCAGGGAAAAACTATGGCTACACCTTC
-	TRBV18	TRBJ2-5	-	CASSPRALQETQYF	TGTGCCAGCTCACCACGGGCACTCCAAGAGACCCAGTACTTC
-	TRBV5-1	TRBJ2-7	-	CASSFSTTAYEQYF	TGCGCCAGCAGCTTCTCCACGACAGCCTACGAGCAGTACTTC
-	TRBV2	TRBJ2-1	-	CASSEAGLAKKYNEQFF	TGTGCCAGCAGTGAAGCTGGGCTAGCCAAAAAATACAATGAGCAGTTCTTC
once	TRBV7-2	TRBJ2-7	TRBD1	CASSPGTGLYEQYF	TGTGCCAGCAGCCCCGGGACAGGGTTATACGAGCAGTACTTC
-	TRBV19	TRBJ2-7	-	CASSATRDLIYEQYF	TGTGCCAGTAGTGCGACCCGGGACTTAATCTACGAGCAGTACTTC
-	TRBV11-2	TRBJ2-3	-	CASSLGNTDTQYF	TGTGCCAGCAGCCTCGGGAACACAGATACGCAGTATTTT
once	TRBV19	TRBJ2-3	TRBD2	CASIEGGNTDTQYF	TGTGCCAGTATCGAGGGAGGGAACACAGATACGCAGTATTTT
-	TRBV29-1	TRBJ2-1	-	CTAQYYNEQFF	TGCACCGCACAGTACTACAATGAGCAGTTCTTC
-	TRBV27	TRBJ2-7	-	CASSSGHVSYEQYF	TGTGCCAGCAGTTCGGGACACGTATCCTACGAGCAGTACTTC
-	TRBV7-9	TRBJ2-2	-	CASSLARTETGELFF	TGTGCCAGCAGCTTAGCGCGGACAGAAACCGGGGAGCTGTTTTTT
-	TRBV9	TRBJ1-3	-	CASSPESGNTIYF	TGTGCCAGCAGCCCCGAGTCTGGAAACACCATATATTTT
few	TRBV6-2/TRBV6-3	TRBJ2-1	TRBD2	CASSYSASGHNEQFF	TGTGCCAGCAGTTACTCGGCTAGCGGACACAATGAGCAGTTCTTC
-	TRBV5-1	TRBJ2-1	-	CASSGGGRRKNNEQFF	TGCGCCAGCAGCGGAGGAGGACGGCGAAAGAACAATGAGCAGTTCTTC
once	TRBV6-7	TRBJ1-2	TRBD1	CASSSPLQGLIYGYTF	TGTGCCAGCAGTTCCCCCCTACAGGGGTTAATCTATGGCTACACCTTC
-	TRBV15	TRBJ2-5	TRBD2	CATSRNSGKQETQYF	TGTGCCACCAGCAGAAATAGCGGGAAGCAAGAGACCCAGTACTTC
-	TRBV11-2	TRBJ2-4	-	CASSFGLGIQYF	TGTGCCAGCAGCTTCGGACTGGGTATTCAGTACTTC
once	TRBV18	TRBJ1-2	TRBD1	CASSPPGTGHGYTF	TGTGCCAGCTCACCGCCCGGGACAGGTCATGGCTACACCTTC
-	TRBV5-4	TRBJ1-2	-	CASRSGGGLYGYTF	TGTGCCAGCAGGTCCGGGGGTGGGCTCTATGGCTACACCTTC
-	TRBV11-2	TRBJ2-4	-	CASTPLKRAKNIQYF	TGTGCCAGCACTCCGTTAAAACGGGCCAAAAACATTCAGTACTTC
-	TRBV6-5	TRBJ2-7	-	CASSYGAEIYEQYF	TGTGCCAGCAGTTACGGAGCGGAGATCTACGAGCAGTACTTC
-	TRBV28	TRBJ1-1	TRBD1	CASSPPRDRVVAFF	TGTGCCAGCAGTCCGCCCCGGGACAGGGTTGTAGCTTTCTTT
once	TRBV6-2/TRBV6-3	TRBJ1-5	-	CASSSGQPQHF	TGTGCCAGCAGTTCGGGTCAGCCCCAGCATTTT
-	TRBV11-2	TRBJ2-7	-	CASSLETAPFYEQYF	TGTGCCAGCAGCTTAGAGACTGCCCCTTTTTACGAGCAGTACTTC
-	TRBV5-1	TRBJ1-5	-	CASSLEAGNQPQHF	TGCGCCAGCAGCTTGGAGGCAGGAAATCAGCCCCAGCATTTT
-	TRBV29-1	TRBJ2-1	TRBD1	CSVMTGAYNEQFF	TGCAGCGTTATGACAGGGGCCTACAATGAGCAGTTCTTC
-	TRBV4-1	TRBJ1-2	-	CASSQAYSFNYGYTF	TGCGCCAGCAGCCAAGCGTACAGTTTTAACTATGGCTACACCTTC
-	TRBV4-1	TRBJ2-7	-	CASSLLGSGSQYF	TGCGCCAGCAGCCTTTTAGGTTCGGGAAGCCAGTACTTC
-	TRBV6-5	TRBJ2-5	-	CASSYFADQETQYF	TGTGCCAGCAGTTATTTCGCAGACCAAGAGACCCAGTACTTC
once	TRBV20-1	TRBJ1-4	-	CSARDRTTNEKLFF	TGCAGTGCTCGTGACAGGACAACTAATGAAAAACTGTTTTTT